These 17 T cell receptor beta chains came from one sample sequenced in a study of T-cell reconstitution after alpha-beta-depleted transplantation in children listed by TCRdb under 2016. Library creation used PCR. TCRdb lists the instrument as Illumina HiSeq 2500. TCR library preparation used molecular barcoding, with unique molecular identifiers applied to normalize quantification of the TCRbeta repertoire. TCRdb applied fastp at Q25 and MiXCR to the public reads, then kept only in-frame beta chains. Rows are unified per CDR3 protein, each entry keeping the most common DNA and genes. The sample yields 440,000 or so distinct CDR3 sequences; roughly two fifths were counted once. Roughly 27% of the sample is taken by the ten largest. The treatment or condition label corresponds to: allogeneic hematopoietic cell transplantation with graft depleted of TCRalphabeta T cells and CD19 B cells. The sequences come from PBMCs, collected before TCRalphabeta/CD19-depleted stem cell transplant. The source is a girl aged 2-10 years with aplastic anemia, due to receive a stem cell transplant.

In its sample, this clonotype was seen a few times. This chain joins TRBV9 and TRBJ2-3; TRBD1 agrees at 8 bases. With 6 bases clipped from V and 5 bases from J, the junction kept 8 bases outside the gene matches. This CDR3 spans 14 amino acids. Looked up from germline, CDR1 is SGDLS and CDR2 is YYNGEE. The chain's CDR3 is CASTQGAQLDTQYF. The CDR3 DNA sequence: TGTGCCAGCACTCAGGGGGCGCAGTTAGATACGCAGTATTTT.

The chain has TRBV5-1 and TRBJ2-7; 9 nucleotides match TRBD1. The CDR3 covers 16 residues. The V segment lost 4 bases and the J segment 3 bases; nucleotides outside the gene matches: 11. From germline, CDR1 is SGHRS and CDR2 YFSETQ. The CDR3 DNA follows: TGCGCCAGCAGCGGAGCCGGGACAGGGAAGATCTACGAGCAGTACTTC. Translated: CASSGAGTGKIYEQYF.

Worth noting for this clonotype: One junction end disagrees with the germline gene, perhaps due to a read error. CDR3 nucleotide sequence: TGTGCCAGCAGCTTGAGGGGGCTGAACACTGAAGCTCTCTTT. It translates to CASSLRGLNTEALF. The chain couples TRBV5-5 to TRBJ1-1, with 7 bases aligning to TRBD1. CDR3 length: 14 residues. Germline V lookup: CDR1 SGHKS, CDR2 YYEKEE (reference sequence). Full variable domain (outside the CDR3, taken from reference TRBV5-5 and TRBJ1-1): DAGVTQSPTHLIKTRGQQVTLRCSPISGHKSVSWYQQVLGQGPQFIFQYYEKEERGRGNFPDRFSARQFPNYSSELNVNALLLGDSALYLCASSLRGLNTEALFGQGTRLTVV.

The chain links TRBV20-1 to TRBJ2-3; TRBD1 is a possible D gene (6 bases). This CDR3 contains 12 residues. V was clipped by 5 bases and J by 2 bases, with 8 bases between them. The germline CDR1 and CDR2 sequences are DFQATT and SNEGSKA (reference sequence). CDR3 sequence reads: CSAGDNTDTQYF. CDR3 sequence (DNA): TGCAGTGCTGGGGACAACACAGATACGCAGTATTTT.

The chain has TRBV24-1 and TRBJ2-3; 7 bases map to TRBD1. V shed 0 bases and J 4 bases; nucleotides not matched to a gene: 6. Per germline, CDR1 KGHDR and CDR2 SFDVKD. The length of the CDR3 is 16 residues. CDR3 sequence: CATSDLRTGGPDTQYF. CDR3 DNA: TGTGCCACCAGTGATTTGCGGACAGGCGGCCCAGATACGCAGTATTTT.

This clonotype was recorded at least ten times. This sequence joins TRBV9 and TRBJ2-7, with D possibly matching TRBD1 (6 bases). This CDR3 spans 15 amino acids. Trimming removed 0 bases from V and 7 bases from J, with 17 bases in between. The V gene's germline CDR1 is SGDLS and CDR2 YYNGEE. CDR3 sequence reads: CASSVGTGRTEEQYF. CDR3 DNA sequence: TGTGCCAGCAGCGTAGGTACAGGGAGAACAGAGGAGCAGTACTTC.

This clonotype was seen ten or more times. This rearrangement joins TRBV28 to TRBJ2-1, with 7 bases lining up with TRBD2. Trimming at V came to 4 bases and at J to 6 bases, leaving 6 bases not matched to a gene. The CDR3 is made up of 14 amino acids. CDR1 is MDHEN and CDR2 is SYDVKM in the germline V gene. CDR3 bases: TGTGCCAGCAGTTCGGGAGGACCTCGCAATGAGCAGTTCTTC. It codes for CASSSGGPRNEQFF. Using reference TRBV28 and TRBJ2-1 for the parts outside the CDR3, the full variable domain is DVKVTQSSRYLVKRTGEKVFLECVQDMDHENMFWYRQDPGLGLRLIYFSYDVKMKEKGDIPEGYSVSREKKERFSLILESASTNQTSMYLCASSSGGPRNEQFFGPGTRLTVL.

This chain joins TRBV28 and TRBJ2-7; D may correspond to TRBD1 or TRBD2 (5 bases each). Germline V gene lookup returns CDR1 MDHEN and CDR2 SYDVKM. The CDR3 consists of 21 residues. V gave up 5 bases and J gave up 2 bases, with 34 bases separating them. CDR3 protein: CASSSLLRAGSEGAPTYEQYF. The CDR3 bases are TGTGCCAGCAGTAGTCTGCTTAGGGCAGGGAGCGAAGGAGCCCCTACCTACGAGCAGTACTTC.

This clonotype was counted many times. The chain is built from TRBV3-1 and TRBJ2-4; unclear D gene. V was cut by 4 bases and J by 0 bases, with 13 bases left in between. Germline V gives CDR1 LGHDT, CDR2 YNNKEL (reference sequence). This CDR3 is built from 16 residues. In nucleotides, the CDR3 is TGTGCCAGCAGCCTCCAGGTTGATGTAGCCAAAAACATTCAGTACTTC. Its translation: CASSLQVDVAKNIQYF.

This clonotype was seen repeatedly, ten times or more. J is TRBJ1-2 and V is TRBV12-3 or TRBV12-4, with TRBD1 as a possible D gene (5 bases). V lost 3 bases and J lost 6, with 17 bases in between. The CDR3 is 15 residues long. DNA of the CDR3: TGTGCCAGCAGTTTTGAGAGGGGTCTAACTAATGGCTACACCTTC. Translation gives CASSFERGLTNGYTF.

The chain has TRBV11-2 and TRBJ2-7; 11 bases align to TRBD2. The germline V gene has CDR1 SGHAT and CDR2 FQNNGV. This CDR3 region has 18 residues. V lost 1 base and J lost 2; bases outside the gene matches: 10. In nucleotides, the CDR3 is TGTGCCAGCAGCTTAGGTAGGGGACTAGCGGAACCAGCCTACGAGCAGTACTTC. It is translated as CASSLGRGLAEPAYEQYF.

This clonotype was counted many times. This chain connects TRBV20-1 to TRBJ2-1, with 10 bases matching TRBD2. V lost 5 bases, J lost 3 bases, and 7 bases stayed unmatched. This CDR3 is built from 15 residues. The germline V gene has CDR1 DFQATT and CDR2 SNEGSKA (reference sequence). Here the CDR3 DNA reads TGCAGTGCTCTCCGGACTAGCGGAGACTACAATGAGCAGTTCTTC. Encoded protein: CSALRTSGDYNEQFF.

Remarks on this clonotype: One end of the junction varies from germline; a read error may be responsible. The chain has TRBV10-3 and TRBJ2-1, with TRBD2 matching 14 bases. This CDR3 has 19 residues. In germline, CDR1 is ENHRY, CDR2 SYGVKD. The CDR3 region is CAISEWGDAGLAGGNDQFF. In nucleotides, the CDR3 is TGTGCCATCAGTGAGTGGGGGGACGCCGGACTAGCGGGGGGCAATGACCAGTTCTTC.

There are many counts of this clonotype. This chain uses TRBV5-1 with TRBJ1-4, with D uncertain. Germline assignment: CDR1 SGHRS and CDR2 YFSETQ. Trimming left V 4 bases short and J 2 bases short, with 12 bases between. The CDR3 runs 15 residues. CDR3 coding DNA: TGCGCCAGCAGCGATCTGGGGAGCACTAATGAAAAACTGTTTTTT. Translation: CASSDLGSTNEKLFF.

This clonotype was counted a few times. This chain uses TRBV6-5 with TRBJ1-2, with a weak D call TRBD1 (6 bases). Trimming left V 5 bases short and J 5 bases short, with 9 bases between. Germline CDR1 is MNHEY and CDR2 is SVGAGI. The CDR3 length is 12 residues. CDR3 sequence reads: CASSIQGYGYTF. In DNA form, the CDR3 reads TGTGCCAGCAGTATACAGGGATATGGCTACACCTTC.

The chain recombines TRBV7-9 with TRBJ2-2, with 8 positions matching TRBD2. V lost 4 bases to trimming and J lost 1 base; unmatched junction nucleotides: 5. The germline CDR1 and CDR2 sequences are SEHNR and FQNEAQ (reference sequence). This CDR3 comprises 16 residues. This CDR3 reads CASSSKLAVNTGELFF. As DNA, the CDR3 is TGTGCCAGCAGCTCCAAACTAGCGGTGAACACCGGGGAGCTGTTTTTT.

This clonotype was counted a few times. This chain links TRBV20-1 with TRBJ2-7; 8 bases align to TRBD1. This CDR3 is built from 13 residues. V dropped 3 bases and J dropped 4; count of bases not matched to a gene: 5. Per germline, CDR1 DFQATT and CDR2 SNEGSKA (reference sequence). CDR3 coding DNA: TGCAGTGCTAGTAGTTACAGGGGGTACGAGCAGTACTTC. Its protein product is CSASSYRGYEQYF.